The TCR beta chain under discussion was sequenced for a study of cytomegalovirus exposure and HLA in healthy donors. Study at large: Earlier, approximately 180 million T cells were analyzed, and 90 million to 140 million unique TCR beta sequences were found among them. Study-wide points: In a later analysis, TCR beta V- and J-gene trimming showed a link to a missense DCLRE1C variant. Previously analyzed data showed that most TCR beta V segments were productive at a frequency of about 87% or about 30%.

PCR employed 60 Vbeta and 13 Jbeta primers. Measured with immunoSEQ multiplex PCR; TCRdb has only the in-frame clones, and not every one. The clone table shows tens of thousands of clones, with the ten largest holding approximately 1%. Concerning this clone itself: The antigen remains unidentified.

Germline V gene lookup returns CDR1 MGHRA and CDR2 YSYEKL. J was trimmed by 7 bases and V by 0 bases; bases with no gene match: 5. This CDR3 is 14 amino acids long. Sequences were obtained from PBMCs. The V and J genes are TRBV4-1 and TRBJ2-5; TRBD1 matches at 7 bases. The clonotype originates from a woman under 40 in good health and CMV-seronegative. The CDR3 nucleotides are TGCGCCAGCAGCCAAGAGGAACAGGGGACGACCCAGTACTTC. This translates into CASSQEEQGTTQYF.